What follows are 26 T cell receptor beta chains derived from one specimen sequenced in a study of blood T cell repertoires in COVID-19. This table comes from immunoSEQ multiplex PCR, and its TCRdb copy is limited to in-frame clones, with some not included. The table has about 270,000 clones, around nine tenths seen once. Sequencing was performed on PBMCs or T cells enriched from blood (not recorded which). Every receptor here comes from a woman between 18 and 29 years old who had recovered from COVID-19.

The chain recombines TRBV9 with TRBJ2-5; TRBD2 matches 7 bases. With 3 bases clipped from V and 9 bases from J, the junction kept 8 bases outside the gene matches. CDR1 and CDR2 (germline): SGDLS, YYNGEE. This CDR3 contains 13 residues. As DNA, the CDR3 is TGTGCCAGCAGCGCGGGACTTCGGGAGGCCCAGTACTTC. Translating it yields CASSAGLREAQYF.

The CDR3 is CASSLAGGYSNQPQHF. The CDR3 DNA sequence: TGTGCCAGCAGCTTAGCTGGAGGGTATAGCAATCAGCCCCAGCATTTT. The rearrangement joins TRBV7-2 to TRBJ1-5; D call uncertain. Deletions cut 0 bases from V and 0 bases from J, with 9 bases between. Germline V gene sequence: CDR1 SGHTA, CDR2 FQGNSA. CDR3 length equals 16 residues.

The CDR3 region is CASSGETTGEKNYGYTF. The CDR3 region has the DNA TGTGCCAGCAGCGGAGAGACGACAGGAGAAAAAAACTATGGCTACACCTTC. The chain has TRBV13 and TRBJ1-2; perhaps TRBD1 as D (6 bases). The V gene's germline CDR1 is PRHDT and CDR2 FYEKMQ (reference sequence). Trimming cost V 5 bases and J 2 bases, with 21 bases left between them. CDR3 size: 17 residues.

The chain combines TRBV5-1 with TRBJ1-1, with a possible D match to TRBD1 (5 bases). Trimming shortened V by 0 bases and J by 5 bases, and 14 bases separated the two germline ends. The germline gives CDR1 SGHRS, CDR2 YFSETQ. The CDR3 has 15 amino acids. CDR3 nucleotide sequence: TGCGCCAGCAGCTTGGGGGCAGGGTATGCAACTGAAGCTTTCTTT. It encodes CASSLGAGYATEAFF.

The chain links TRBV9 to TRBJ2-1, with TRBD2 matching over 7 bases. Germline loops: CDR1 SGDLS, CDR2 YYNGEE. The CDR3 spans 14 residues. V lost 2 bases, J lost 2 bases, and 1 base stayed unmatched. The CDR3 region is CASSVGRTYNEQFF. The CDR3 coding sequence is TGTGCCAGCAGCGTCGGGAGGACCTACAATGAGCAGTTCTTC.

The chain combines TRBV7-9 with TRBJ2-1; 7 positions agree with TRBD1. The junction had 14 bases not matched to a gene; V was cut back by 5 bases and J by 4 bases. CDR1 SEHNR and CDR2 FQNEAQ come from the germline V gene (reference sequence). The CDR3 loop spans 17 amino acids. CDR3 nucleotide sequence: TGTGCCAGCAGCCCCCCTAGACAGGGTGGGGTGTACAATGAGCAGTTCTTC. As protein: CASSPPRQGGVYNEQFF.

The rearrangement joins TRBV5-1 to TRBJ2-7; TRBD2 matches 11 bases. With 3 bases clipped from V and 3 bases from J, the junction kept 2 bases outside the gene matches. Looked up from germline, CDR1 is SGHRS and CDR2 is YFSETQ. CDR3 length: 14 amino acids. CDR3 nucleotide sequence: TGCGCCAGCAGCTCCGGGACTAGCGGCTACGAGCAGTACTTC. Its protein is CASSSGTSGYEQYF.

The chain carries TRBV27 and TRBJ1-1; maybe TRBD1 (6 bases). Trimming removed 4 bases at V and 0 bases at J, with 12 bases between. The germline V gene has CDR1 MNHEY and CDR2 SMNVEV (reference sequence). The CDR3 totals 15 residues. DNA of the CDR3: TGTGCCAGCAGTTCTTACAGGGTTATGAACACTGAAGCTTTCTTT. Its translation is CASSSYRVMNTEAFF.

The V gene is TRBV19, the J gene TRBJ1-5, with D possibly matching TRBD1 (5 bases). This CDR3 comprises 16 residues. CDR1 is LNHDA and CDR2 is SQIVND in the germline V gene (reference sequence). Trimming left V 5 bases short and J 6 bases short, with 20 bases between. The CDR3 sequence: CASSAFPGGGSQPQHF. In DNA, the CDR3 is TGTGCCAGTAGTGCTTTCCCGGGCGGGGGTAGTCAGCCCCAGCATTTT.

This clone was seen a few times. The rearrangement links TRBV5-1 to TRBJ1-1; no definite D call. This CDR3 comprises 14 residues. The germline CDR1 and CDR2 sequences are SGHRS and YFSETQ. V lost 0 bases, J lost 2 bases, and 8 bases lay in between. The CDR3 nucleotides read TGCGCCAGCAGCTTGGTGGCGGCTAACACTGAAGCTTTCTTT. Translating gives CASSLVAANTEAFF.

The chain has TRBV3-1 (or the pseudogene TRBV3-2) and TRBJ2-7, with a tentative D call TRBD1 (6 bases). Per the germline V gene, CDR1 is LGHDT and CDR2 is YNNKEL (reference sequence). V shed 1 base and J shed 6 bases, with 13 bases lying between them. The CDR3 spans 14 residues. The CDR3 is CASSQATGFGEQYF. Here the CDR3 DNA reads TGTGCCAGCAGCCAAGCCACAGGGTTCGGCGAGCAGTACTTC.

V and J are TRBV24-1 and TRBJ2-5; D possibly corresponds to TRBD1 (5 bases). The CDR3 has 13 residues. Trimming stripped 4 bases from V and 5 bases from J, with 10 bases between. In germline, CDR1 is KGHDR, CDR2 SFDVKD. The CDR3: CATSEGAVETQYF. DNA of the CDR3: TGTGCCACCAGTGAAGGGGCGGTGGAGACCCAGTACTTC.

This chain uses TRBV19 with TRBJ1-5; 7 bases match TRBD1. V lost 7 bases, J lost 7 bases, and 16 bases stayed unmatched. This CDR3 is built from 16 residues. In germline, CDR1 is LNHDA, CDR2 SQIVND (reference sequence). The CDR3: CASTAHDRALGQPQHF. The DNA of the CDR3 is TGTGCCAGTACCGCCCATGACAGGGCCCTCGGGCAGCCCCAGCATTTT.

The chain carries TRBV30 and TRBJ1-2; 8 bases are a match to TRBD1. Germline V gene data show CDR1 as GTSNPN and CDR2 as SVGIG (reference sequence). V shed 2 bases and J 8 bases; nucleotides not matched to a gene: 7. The CDR3 has 13 residues. The DNA for the CDR3 is TGTGCCTGGAGTCCAAGGACAGGGAGAGGCTACACCTTC. Translating it yields CAWSPRTGRGYTF.

The J gene is TRBJ1-2, the V gene TRBV15; the match to TRBD1 covers 9 bases. CDR1 and CDR2 from the germline V gene are LNHNV and YYDKDF (reference sequence). The CDR3 is 16 amino acids. Trimming took 7 bases from V and 0 from J; bases not matched to a gene: 9. CDR3 DNA: TGTGCCACCACCGATCCCGGGACAGGGACTAACTATGGCTACACCTTC. Translated: CATTDPGTGTNYGYTF.

The sample holds a few counts of this clone. The V call is TRBV28, the J call TRBJ1-5; TRBD1 is a possible D gene (5 bases). The CDR3 loop spans 18 amino acids. CDR1 and CDR2 (germline): MDHEN, SYDVKM. V gave up 5 bases and J gave up 0 bases, with 20 bases separating them. CDR3 in DNA: TGTGCCAGCAGTCTTTTGATCCAGGGACTGTATAGCAATCAGCCCCAGCATTTT. Translated: CASSLLIQGLYSNQPQHF.

The chain has TRBV29-1 and TRBJ2-5; TRBD1 matches at 7 bases. V lost 1 base, J lost 8 bases, and 4 bases stayed unmatched. The CDR3 loop spans 12 amino acids. Germline loops: CDR1 SQVTM, CDR2 ANQGSEA. The CDR3 is CSVEVAGGTQYF. The CDR3 DNA reads as TGCAGCGTTGAAGTGGCAGGGGGAACCCAGTACTTC.

Comments on this clone: Other nucleotide sequences in the sample specify the same CDR3. The chain combines TRBV3-1 (or the pseudogene TRBV3-2) with TRBJ1-3; D remains ambiguous. This CDR3 comprises 14 residues. Per germline, CDR1 LGHDT and CDR2 YNNKEL (reference sequence). V was pared by 1 base and J by 2 bases, with 6 bases between. CDR3 coding DNA: TGTGCCAGCAGCCAAGCAGGAACTGGAAACACCATATATTTT. It codes for CASSQAGTGNTIYF.

This chain uses TRBV7-2 with TRBJ1-1; TRBD1 aligns across 11 bases. V lost 0 bases to trimming and J lost 4 bases; unmatched junction nucleotides: 7. CDR1 is SGHTA and CDR2 is FQGNSA in the germline V gene. The CDR3 sequence is 17 residues long. This CDR3 reads CASSLAQDRGPGTEAFF. The CDR3 DNA sequence: TGTGCCAGCAGCTTAGCGCAGGACAGGGGGCCGGGCACTGAAGCTTTCTTT.

This chain uses TRBV10-3 with TRBJ2-1; possible D gene TRBD1, 5 bases. Germline CDR1 ENHRY, CDR2 SYGVKD. The length of the CDR3 is 14 residues. V gave up 7 bases and J gave up 8 bases, with 18 bases separating them. CDR3 residues: CAIKSQGDIDEQFF. The CDR3 nucleotides are TGTGCCATCAAGAGCCAGGGTGATATAGATGAGCAGTTCTTC.

V and J are TRBV6-5 and TRBJ1-2; D possibly corresponds to TRBD1 (6 bases). Between the trimmed V and J ends, which lost 6 bases and 1 base, there was a span of 12 bases. Germline CDR1 MNHEY, CDR2 SVGAGI. CDR3 size: 14 residues. As DNA, the CDR3 is TGTGCCAGCAGCGCCGGGGGGCTTAACTATGGCTACACCTTC. Protein: CASSAGGLNYGYTF.

This chain connects TRBV27 to TRBJ2-7; TRBD1 matches at 7 bases. Trimming cost V 5 bases and J 6 bases; bases outside gene matches: 13. From germline, CDR1 is MNHEY and CDR2 SMNVEV (reference sequence). The CDR3 has 15 residues. CDR3 nucleotide sequence: TGTGCCAGCAGTGTAACAGGGGTCACGTCAGGCGAGCAGTACTTC. Translated, it gives CASSVTGVTSGEQYF.

The V gene is TRBV28, the J gene TRBJ1-5, with D possibly being TRBD1 (6 bases). Between the trimmed V and J ends, which lost 6 bases and 0 bases, there was a span of 12 bases. Germline V gene lookup returns CDR1 MDHEN and CDR2 SYDVKM. This CDR3 spans 15 amino acids. In DNA form, the CDR3 reads TGTGCCAGCAGGTCGACAGGAATTAGCAATCAGCCCCAGCATTTT. Translating gives CASRSTGISNQPQHF.

The chain couples TRBV29-1 to TRBJ1-3, with a possible D match to TRBD1 (5 bases). V lost 3 bases, J lost 4 bases, and 10 bases lay in between. The V gene's germline CDR1 is SQVTM and CDR2 ANQGSEA. The CDR3 runs 13 residues. This chain's CDR3 is CSVEGRQGNTIYF. The DNA of the CDR3 is TGCAGCGTTGAGGGGCGGCAGGGAAACACCATATATTTT.

V and J are TRBV4-2 and TRBJ2-7; D possibly corresponds to TRBD2 (5 bases). CDR3 length: 14 amino acids. Trimming pared 1 base from V and 0 bases from J, leaving 7 bases between. Germline V gene data show CDR1 as LGHNA and CDR2 as YNFKEQ. For the CDR3, the DNA is TGTGCCAGCAGCCAAGGACTAAACTCCTACGAGCAGTACTTC. It yields the protein CASSQGLNSYEQYF.

This clone was seen a handful of times. The rearrangement joins TRBV12-3 or TRBV12-4 to TRBJ1-2; TRBD1 might be the D (5 bases). The CDR3 runs to 12 residues. V was shortened by 6 bases and J by 8 bases, with 13 bases between the two germline ends. CDR3 bases: TGTGCCAGCAGCCGCAGGGATATGGGCTACACCTTC. Protein product: CASSRRDMGYTF.